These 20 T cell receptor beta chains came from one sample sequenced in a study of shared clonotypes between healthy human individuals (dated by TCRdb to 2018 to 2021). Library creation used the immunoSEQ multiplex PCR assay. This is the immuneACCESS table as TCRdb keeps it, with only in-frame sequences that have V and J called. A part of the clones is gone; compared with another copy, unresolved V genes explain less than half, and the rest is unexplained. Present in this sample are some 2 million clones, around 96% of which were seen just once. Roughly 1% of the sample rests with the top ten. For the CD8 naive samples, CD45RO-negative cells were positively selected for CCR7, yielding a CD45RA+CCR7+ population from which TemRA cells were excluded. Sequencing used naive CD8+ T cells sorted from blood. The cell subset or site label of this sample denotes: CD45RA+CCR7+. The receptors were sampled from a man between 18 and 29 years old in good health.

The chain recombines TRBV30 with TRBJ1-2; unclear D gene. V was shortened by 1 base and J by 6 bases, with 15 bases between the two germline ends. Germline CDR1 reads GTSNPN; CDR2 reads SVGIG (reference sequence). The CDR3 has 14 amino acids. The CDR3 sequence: CAWSAQKKPDGYTF. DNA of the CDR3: TGTGCCTGGAGTGCCCAAAAAAAACCCGATGGCTACACCTTC.

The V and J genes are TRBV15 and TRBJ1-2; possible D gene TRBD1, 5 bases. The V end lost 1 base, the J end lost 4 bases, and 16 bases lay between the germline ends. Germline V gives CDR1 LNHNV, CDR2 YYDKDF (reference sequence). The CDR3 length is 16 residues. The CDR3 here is CATSRVGEEQTYGYTF. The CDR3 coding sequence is TGTGCCACCAGCAGAGTAGGGGAGGAACAGACCTATGGCTACACCTTC.

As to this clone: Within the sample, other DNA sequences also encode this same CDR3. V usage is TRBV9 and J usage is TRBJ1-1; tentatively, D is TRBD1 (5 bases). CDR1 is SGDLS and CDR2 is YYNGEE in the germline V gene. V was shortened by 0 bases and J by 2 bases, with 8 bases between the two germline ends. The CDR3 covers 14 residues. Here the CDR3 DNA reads TGTGCCAGCAGCGTAGGAGGGGAAAACACTGAAGCTTTCTTT. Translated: CASSVGGENTEAFF.

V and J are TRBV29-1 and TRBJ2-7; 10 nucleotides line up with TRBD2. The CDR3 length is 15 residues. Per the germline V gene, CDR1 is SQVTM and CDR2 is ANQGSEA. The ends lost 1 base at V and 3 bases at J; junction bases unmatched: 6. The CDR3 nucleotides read TGCAGCGTTGAAGCGGAGCTAGCGGGAGTCTACGAGCAGTACTTC. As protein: CSVEAELAGVYEQYF.

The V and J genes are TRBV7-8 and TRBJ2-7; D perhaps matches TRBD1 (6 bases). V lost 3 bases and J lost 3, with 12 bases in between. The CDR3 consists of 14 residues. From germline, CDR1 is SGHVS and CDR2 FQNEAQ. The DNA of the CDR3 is TGTGCCAGCAGCTTCTACAGGGTTCACTACGAGCAGTACTTC. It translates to CASSFYRVHYEQYF.

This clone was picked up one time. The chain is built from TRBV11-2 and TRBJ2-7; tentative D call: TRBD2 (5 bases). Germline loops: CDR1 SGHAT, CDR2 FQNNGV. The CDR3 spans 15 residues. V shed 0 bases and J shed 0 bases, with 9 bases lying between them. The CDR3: CASSLEIASSYEQYF. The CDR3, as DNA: TGTGCCAGCAGCTTAGAAATAGCGAGCTCCTACGAGCAGTACTTC.

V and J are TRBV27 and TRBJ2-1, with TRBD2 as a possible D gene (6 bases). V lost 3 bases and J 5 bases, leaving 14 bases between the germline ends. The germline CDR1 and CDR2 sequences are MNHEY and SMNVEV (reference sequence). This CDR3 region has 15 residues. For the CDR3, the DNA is TGTGCCAGCAGTTTTGTACGGGGGTACCACAATGAGCAGTTCTTC. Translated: CASSFVRGYHNEQFF.

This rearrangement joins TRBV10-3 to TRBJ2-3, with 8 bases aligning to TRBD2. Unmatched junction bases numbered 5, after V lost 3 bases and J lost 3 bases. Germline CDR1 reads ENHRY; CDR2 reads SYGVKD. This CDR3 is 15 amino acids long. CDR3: CAISDLGGGTDTQYF. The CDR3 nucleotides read TGTGCCATCAGTGATCTCGGGGGGGGGACAGATACGCAGTATTTT.

The CDR3 sequence is CASSETTGTVNTEAFF. CDR3 in DNA: TGTGCCAGCAGCGAAACAACCGGGACAGTGAACACTGAAGCTTTCTTT. The rearrangement uses TRBV9 and TRBJ1-1; 7 nucleotides line up with TRBD1. CDR1 and CDR2 from the germline V gene are SGDLS and YYNGEE. V lost 3 bases and J lost 0; bases outside the gene matches: 8. The CDR3 spans 16 residues.

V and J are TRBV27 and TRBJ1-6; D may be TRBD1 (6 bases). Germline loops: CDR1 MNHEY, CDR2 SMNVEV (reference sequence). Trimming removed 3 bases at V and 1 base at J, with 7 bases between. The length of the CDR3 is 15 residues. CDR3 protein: CASSFRGSYNSPLHF. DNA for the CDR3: TGTGCCAGCAGTTTCAGGGGATCCTATAATTCACCCCTCCACTTT.

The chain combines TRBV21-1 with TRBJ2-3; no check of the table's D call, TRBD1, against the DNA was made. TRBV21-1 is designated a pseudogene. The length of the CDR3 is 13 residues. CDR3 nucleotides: TGTGCCAGCCCCAGGGTTGGTACAGATACGCAGTATTTT. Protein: CASPRVGTDTQYF.

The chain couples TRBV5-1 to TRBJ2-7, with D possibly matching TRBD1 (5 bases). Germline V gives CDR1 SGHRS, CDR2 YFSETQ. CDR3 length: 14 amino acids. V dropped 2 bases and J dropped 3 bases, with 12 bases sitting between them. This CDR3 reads CASSLSGRDYEQYF. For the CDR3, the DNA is TGCGCCAGCAGCTTATCAGGGCGAGACTACGAGCAGTACTTC.

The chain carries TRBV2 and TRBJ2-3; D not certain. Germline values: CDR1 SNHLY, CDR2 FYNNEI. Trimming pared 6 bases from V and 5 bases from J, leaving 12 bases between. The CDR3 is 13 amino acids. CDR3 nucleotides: TGTGCCAGCAGCTCGCAGGTTGAAGATACGCAGTATTTT. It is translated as CASSSQVEDTQYF. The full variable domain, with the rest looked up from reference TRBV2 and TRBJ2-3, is EPEVTQTPSHQVTQMGQEVILRCVPISNHLYFYWYRQILGQKVEFLVSFYNNEISEKSEIFDDQFSVERPDGSNFTLKIRSTKLEDSAMYFCASSSQVEDTQYFGPGTRLTVL.

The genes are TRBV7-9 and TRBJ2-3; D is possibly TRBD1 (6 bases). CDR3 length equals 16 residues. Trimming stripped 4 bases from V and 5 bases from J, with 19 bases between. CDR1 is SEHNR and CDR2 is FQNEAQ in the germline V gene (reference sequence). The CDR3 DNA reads TGTGCCAGCAGCTCCTATAGCGCTCCCAGGGGAGATACGCAGTATTTT. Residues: CASSSYSAPRGDTQYF.

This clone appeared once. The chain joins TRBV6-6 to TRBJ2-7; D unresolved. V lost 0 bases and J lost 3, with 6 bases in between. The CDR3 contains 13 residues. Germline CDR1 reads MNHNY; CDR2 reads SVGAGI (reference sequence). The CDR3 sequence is CASSYSQHYEQYF. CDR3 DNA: TGTGCCAGCAGTTACTCTCAACACTACGAGCAGTACTTC.

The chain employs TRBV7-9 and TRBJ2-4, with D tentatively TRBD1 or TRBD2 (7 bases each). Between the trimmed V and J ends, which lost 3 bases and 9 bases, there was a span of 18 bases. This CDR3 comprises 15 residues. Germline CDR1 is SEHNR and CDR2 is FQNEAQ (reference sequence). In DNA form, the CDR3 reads TGTGCCAGCAGCTTTACGACAGGGAGGGATATCATTCAGTACTTC. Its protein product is CASSFTTGRDIIQYF. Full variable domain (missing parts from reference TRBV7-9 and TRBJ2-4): DTGVSQNPRHKITKRGQNVTFRCDPISEHNRLYWYRQTLGQGPEFLTYFQNEAQLEKSRLLSDRFSAERPKGSFSTLEIQRTEQGDSAMYLCASSFTTGRDIIQYFGAGTRLSVL.

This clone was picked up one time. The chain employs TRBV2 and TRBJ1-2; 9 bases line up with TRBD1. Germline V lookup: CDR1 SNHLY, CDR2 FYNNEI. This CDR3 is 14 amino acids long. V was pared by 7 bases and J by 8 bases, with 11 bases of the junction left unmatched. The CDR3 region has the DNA TGTGCCAGCAATACGGGACAGGGTGCCCGGGGCTACACCTTC. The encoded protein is CASNTGQGARGYTF.

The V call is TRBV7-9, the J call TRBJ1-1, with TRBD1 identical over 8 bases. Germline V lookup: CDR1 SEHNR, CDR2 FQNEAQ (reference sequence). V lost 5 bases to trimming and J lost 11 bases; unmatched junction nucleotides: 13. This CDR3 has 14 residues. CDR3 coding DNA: TGTGCCAGCAGCCCTGGTGGACAGGGTGAGAAGGCTTTCTTT. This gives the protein CASSPGGQGEKAFF.

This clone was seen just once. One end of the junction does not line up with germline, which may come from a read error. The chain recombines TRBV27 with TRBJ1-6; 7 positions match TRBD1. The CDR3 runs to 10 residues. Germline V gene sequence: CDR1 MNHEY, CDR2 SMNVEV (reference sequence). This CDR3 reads CASSSATGFF. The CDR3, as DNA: TGTGCCAGCAGTTCAGCGACAGGGTTCTTT.

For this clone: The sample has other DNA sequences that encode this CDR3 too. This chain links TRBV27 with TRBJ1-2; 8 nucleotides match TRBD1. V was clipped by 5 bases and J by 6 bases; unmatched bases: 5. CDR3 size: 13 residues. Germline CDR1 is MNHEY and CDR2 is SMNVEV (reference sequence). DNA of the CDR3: TGTGCCAGCAGTCTAACAGGGGGAGATGGCTACACCTTC. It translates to CASSLTGGDGYTF.